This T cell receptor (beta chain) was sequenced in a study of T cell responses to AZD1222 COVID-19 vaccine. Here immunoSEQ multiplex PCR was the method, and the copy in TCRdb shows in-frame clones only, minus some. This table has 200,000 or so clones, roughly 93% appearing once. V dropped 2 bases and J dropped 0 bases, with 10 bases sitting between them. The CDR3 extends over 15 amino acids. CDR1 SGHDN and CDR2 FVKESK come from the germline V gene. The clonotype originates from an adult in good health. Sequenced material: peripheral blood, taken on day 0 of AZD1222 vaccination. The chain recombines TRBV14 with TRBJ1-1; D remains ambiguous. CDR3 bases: TGTGCCAGCAGCCAATTACAGCCTATGAACACTGAAGCTTTCTTT. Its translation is CASSQLQPMNTEAFF. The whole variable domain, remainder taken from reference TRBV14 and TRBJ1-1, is EAGVTQFPSHSVIEKGQTVTLRCDPISGHDNLYWYRRVMGKEIKFLLHFVKESKQDESGMPNNRFLAERTGGTYSTLKVQPAELEDSGVYFCASSQLQPMNTEAFFGQGTRLTVV.